This T cell receptor beta chain was found in a study of early stage breast cancer tumors. Study-wide results and caveats: Commonly generated sequences made up most enriched TCRB sequences shared between patients. Tumors had approximately 2.7-fold higher T cell density than normal breast. Comparing each tissue with blood distinguished tumor from normal in most of the 16 patients.

Of note for this clone: Its cognate antigen is unknown.

The germline CDR1 and CDR2 sequences are PRHDT and FYEKMQ (reference sequence). The trim removed 2 bases at V and 5 bases at J, leaving 5 bases unmatched. This CDR3 has 16 residues. Each sample had two DNA replicates, roughly 0.48 ug blood or 1.5 ug tissue. Sequenced by immunoSEQ multiplex PCR; TCRdb stores in-frame clones only, minus some. The sample contains some 47,000 clones, 75% to 85% of which appear only once. This clonotype was obtained from a person between 50 and 60 years old with breast cancer. V usage is TRBV13 and J usage is TRBJ2-3, with 12 bases that match TRBD2. Material for sequencing was blood. CDR3 bases: TGTGCCAGCAGCTTACAACTAGCGGGAGGTATAGATACGCAGTATTTT. Amino acid sequence: CASSLQLAGGIDTQYF.